This T cell receptor beta chain was identified in a study of radiotherapy plus CTLA-4 blockade in lung cancer. The study's findings and limits: Best predicting response, reportedly, were early blood T cell clone dynamics, with interferon-beta. In blood, TCR clones derived from the tumor expanded after radiotherapy plus ipilimumab.

This clone came up a few times. Antigen unknown. Patients in the study, people with chemo-refractory metastatic non-small-cell lung cancer, received focal radiation plus ipilimumab CTLA-4 blockade. Trimming took 3 bases from V and 4 from J; bases not matched to a gene: 5. Per germline, CDR1 ENHRY and CDR2 SYGVKD. The CDR3 runs 15 residues. This table comes from immunoSEQ multiplex PCR, and its TCRdb copy is limited to in-frame clones, with some not included. This table holds 50,000 or so clones, roughly four fifths found once. The sequenced sample was peripheral blood, obtained from a patient treated with radiotherapy plus ipilimumab. This sequence joins TRBV10-3 and TRBJ1-1; 10 bases align to TRBD1. The receptor was isolated from a human donor with non-small cell lung cancer who had stable disease on radiotherapy plus ipilimumab. In DNA form, the CDR3 reads TGTGCCATCAGTGACCGCCGGACAGGGGGCACTGAAGCTTTCTTT. Encoded protein: CAISDRRTGGTEAFF.